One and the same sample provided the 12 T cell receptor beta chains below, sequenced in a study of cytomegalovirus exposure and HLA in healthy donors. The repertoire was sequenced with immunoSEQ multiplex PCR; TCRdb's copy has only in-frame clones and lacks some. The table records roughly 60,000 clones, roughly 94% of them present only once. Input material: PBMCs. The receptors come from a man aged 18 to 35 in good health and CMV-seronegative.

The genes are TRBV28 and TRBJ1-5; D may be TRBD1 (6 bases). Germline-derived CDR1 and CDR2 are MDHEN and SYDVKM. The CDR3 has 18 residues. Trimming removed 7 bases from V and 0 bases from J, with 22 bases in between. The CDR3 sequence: CASKGGRERYNSNQPQHF. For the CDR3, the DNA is TGTGCCAGCAAAGGGGGGAGGGAGAGATATAATAGCAATCAGCCCCAGCATTTT.

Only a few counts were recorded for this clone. The CDR3 DNA follows: TGTGCCAGCAGTCGAGGGACTAGCGGGAGATGGGATGAGCAGTTCTTC. It translates to CASSRGTSGRWDEQFF. This chain uses TRBV6-6 with TRBJ2-1, with 14 positions matching TRBD2. This CDR3 has 16 amino acids. Per germline, CDR1 MNHNY and CDR2 SVGAGI (reference sequence). V shed 5 bases, J shed 8 bases, and the junction held 8 bases outside the gene matches.

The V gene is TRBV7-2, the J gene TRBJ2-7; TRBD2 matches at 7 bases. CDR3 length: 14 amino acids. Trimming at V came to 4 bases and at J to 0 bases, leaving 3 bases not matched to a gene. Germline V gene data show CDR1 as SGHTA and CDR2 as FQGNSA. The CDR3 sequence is CASSSAGLSYEQYF. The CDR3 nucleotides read TGTGCCAGCAGCTCAGCGGGACTCTCCTACGAGCAGTACTTC.

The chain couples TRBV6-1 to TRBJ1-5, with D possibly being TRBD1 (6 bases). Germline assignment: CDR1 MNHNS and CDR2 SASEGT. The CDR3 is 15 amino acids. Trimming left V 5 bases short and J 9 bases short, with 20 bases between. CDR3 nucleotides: TGTGCCAGCAGTCTACGACAGGACCCGGGGTGGCCCCAGCATTTT. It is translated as CASSLRQDPGWPQHF.

The CDR3 reads CASSQDPTSGYEQYF. The CDR3 DNA sequence: TGCGCCAGCAGCCAAGATCCCACTAGCGGCTACGAGCAGTACTTC. The chain couples TRBV4-1 to TRBJ2-7, with 8 bases that match TRBD2. This CDR3 contains 15 residues. CDR1 is MGHRA and CDR2 is YSYEKL in the germline V gene. The V and J ends lost 0 bases and 3 bases, in that order; junction bases with no gene match: 4.

DNA for the CDR3: TGCGCCAGCAGCTCCGGGACAGGGACTCAGCCCCAGCATTTT. Residues: CASSSGTGTQPQHF. This chain connects TRBV5-1 to TRBJ1-5; 9 positions agree with TRBD1. After removal of 3 bases from V and 6 bases from J, the junction contained 4 bases not matched to a gene. Germline V gene data show CDR1 as SGHRS and CDR2 as YFSETQ. The CDR3 sequence is 14 residues long. The full variable domain, with the rest looked up from reference TRBV5-1 and TRBJ1-5, is KAGVTQTPRYLIKTRGQQVTLSCSPISGHRSVSWYQQTPGQGLQFLFEYFSETQRNKGNFPGRFSGRQFSNSRSEMNVSTLELGDSALYLCASSSGTGTQPQHFGDGTRLSIL.

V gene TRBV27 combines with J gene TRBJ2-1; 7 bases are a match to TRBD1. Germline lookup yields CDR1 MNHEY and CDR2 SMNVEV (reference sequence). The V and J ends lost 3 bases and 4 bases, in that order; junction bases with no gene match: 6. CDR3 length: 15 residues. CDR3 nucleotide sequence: TGTGCCAGCAGTTTTAAGAGGGGGCGATACAATGAGCAGTTCTTC. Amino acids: CASSFKRGRYNEQFF.

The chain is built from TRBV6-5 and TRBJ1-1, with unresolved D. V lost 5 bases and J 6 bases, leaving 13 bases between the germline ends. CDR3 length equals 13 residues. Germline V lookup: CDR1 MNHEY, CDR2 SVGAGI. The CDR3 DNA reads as TGTGCCAGCAGTCGTCTCAGGTCGGCTGAAGCTTTCTTT. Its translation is CASSRLRSAEAFF.

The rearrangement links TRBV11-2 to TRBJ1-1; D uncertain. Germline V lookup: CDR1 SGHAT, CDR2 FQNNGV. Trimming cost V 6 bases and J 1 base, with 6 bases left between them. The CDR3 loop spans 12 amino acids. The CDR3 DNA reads TGTGCCAGCAGTCGGGAGAACACTGAAGCTTTCTTT. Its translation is CASSRENTEAFF.

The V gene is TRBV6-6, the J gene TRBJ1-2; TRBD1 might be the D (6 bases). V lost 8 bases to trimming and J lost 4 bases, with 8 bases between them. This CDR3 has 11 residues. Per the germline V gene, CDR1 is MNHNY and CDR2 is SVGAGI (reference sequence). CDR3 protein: CASGTPYGYTF. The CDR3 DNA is TGTGCCAGCGGGACACCCTATGGCTACACCTTC.

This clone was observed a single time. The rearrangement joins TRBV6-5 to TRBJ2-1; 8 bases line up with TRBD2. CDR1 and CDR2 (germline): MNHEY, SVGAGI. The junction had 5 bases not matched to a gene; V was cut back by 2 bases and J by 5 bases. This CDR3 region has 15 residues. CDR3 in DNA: TGTGCCAGCAGTTACGAAAGCGGGAGAAACAATGAGCAGTTCTTC. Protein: CASSYESGRNNEQFF.

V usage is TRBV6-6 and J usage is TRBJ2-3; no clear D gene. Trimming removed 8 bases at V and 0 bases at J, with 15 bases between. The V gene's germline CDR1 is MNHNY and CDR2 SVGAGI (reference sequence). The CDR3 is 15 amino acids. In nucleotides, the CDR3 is TGTGCCAGCTTACGAGCCGATACTAGCACAGATACGCAGTATTTT. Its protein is CASLRADTSTDTQYF.